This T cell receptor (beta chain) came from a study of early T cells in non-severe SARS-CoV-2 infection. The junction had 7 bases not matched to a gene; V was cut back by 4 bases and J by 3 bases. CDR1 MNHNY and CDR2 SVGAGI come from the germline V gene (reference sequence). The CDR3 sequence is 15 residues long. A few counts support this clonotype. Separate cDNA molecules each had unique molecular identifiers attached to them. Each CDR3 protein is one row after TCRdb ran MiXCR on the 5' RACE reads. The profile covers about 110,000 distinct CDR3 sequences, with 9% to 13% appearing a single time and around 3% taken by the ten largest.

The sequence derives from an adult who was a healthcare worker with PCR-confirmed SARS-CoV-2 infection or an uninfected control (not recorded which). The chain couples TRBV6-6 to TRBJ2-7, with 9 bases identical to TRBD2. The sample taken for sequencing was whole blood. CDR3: CASSSPGLANYEQYF. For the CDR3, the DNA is TGTGCCAGCAGTTCCCCGGGACTAGCTAACTACGAGCAGTACTTC.